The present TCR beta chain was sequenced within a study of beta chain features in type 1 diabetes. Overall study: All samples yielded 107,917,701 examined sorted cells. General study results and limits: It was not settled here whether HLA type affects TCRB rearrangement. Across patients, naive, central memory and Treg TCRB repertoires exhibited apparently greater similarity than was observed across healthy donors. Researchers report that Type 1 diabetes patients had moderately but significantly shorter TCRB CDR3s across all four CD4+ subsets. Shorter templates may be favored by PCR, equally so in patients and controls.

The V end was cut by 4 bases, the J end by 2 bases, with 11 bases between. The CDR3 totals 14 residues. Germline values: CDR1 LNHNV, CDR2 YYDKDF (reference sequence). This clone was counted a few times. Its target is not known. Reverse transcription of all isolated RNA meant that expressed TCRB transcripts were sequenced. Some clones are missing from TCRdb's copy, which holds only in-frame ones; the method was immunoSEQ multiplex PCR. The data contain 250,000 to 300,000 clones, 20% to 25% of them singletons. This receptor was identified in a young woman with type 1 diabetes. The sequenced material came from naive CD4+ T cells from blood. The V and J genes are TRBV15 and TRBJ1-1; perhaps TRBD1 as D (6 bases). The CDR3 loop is CATSTDRINTEAFF. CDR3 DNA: TGTGCCACCAGCACAGACAGGATAAACACTGAAGCTTTCTTT.